These T cell receptor beta chains were read from a single sample in a study of blood T cell repertoires in COVID-19. Generated by immunoSEQ multiplex PCR, the TCRdb table keeps only in-frame clones and is missing some. The data hold around 170,000 clones, with around 84% observed a single time. The sequencing sample was made of peripheral blood. These TCRs come from a man between 60 and 70 years old with COVID-19, enrolled during active disease. CDR3s include the opening cysteine and the closing phenylalanine or tryptophan. The D gene is left open where the match is weak.

D gene: TRBD1
V gene: TRBV7-2
CDR3 length: 14
J gene: TRBJ1-5
CDR3 DNA: TGTGCCAGCAGCCAACAGGGGGCGGGTCAGCCCCAGCATTTT
CDR3 protein: CASSQQGAGQPQHF

D gene: NA
V gene: TRBV5-1
CDR3 length: 15
J gene: TRBJ1-5
CDR3 DNA: TGCGCCAGCAGGGTAGGACCGGGGGAAAATCAGCCCCAGCATTTT
CDR3 protein: CASRVGPGENQPQHF

D gene: NA
V gene: TRBV4-1
CDR3 length: 16
J gene: TRBJ1-4
CDR3 DNA: TGCGCCAGCAGCCAAGATAAACAGGGAACTAATGAAAAACTGTTTTTT
CDR3 protein: CASSQDKQGTNEKLFF

D gene: TRBD2
V gene: TRBV2
CDR3 length: 15
J gene: TRBJ2-1
CDR3 DNA: TGTGCCAGCAGTTTTGGACTAGCGGGGGGCAATGAGCAGTTCTTC
CDR3 protein: CASSFGLAGGNEQFF

D gene: TRBD2
V gene: TRBV28
CDR3 length: 16
J gene: TRBJ2-4
CDR3 DNA: TGTGCCAGCAGTCTAGCGGGAGGAACAGCCAAAAACATTCAGTACTTC
CDR3 protein: CASSLAGGTAKNIQYF

D gene: TRBD1
V gene: TRBV6-5
CDR3 length: 14
J gene: TRBJ1-6
CDR3 DNA: TGTGCCAGCAGGACCGGGACAGGGTATTCACCCCTCCACTTT
CDR3 protein: CASRTGTGYSPLHF

D gene: NA
V gene: TRBV7-3
CDR3 length: 18
J gene: TRBJ1-5
CDR3 DNA: TGTGCCAGCAGCTTAATATTACAGGACCATTATAGCAATCAGCCCCAGCATTTT
CDR3 protein: CASSLILQDHYSNQPQHF

D gene: NA
V gene: TRBV28
CDR3 length: 15
J gene: TRBJ1-2
CDR3 DNA: TGTGCCAGCAGTTTAGTACAGGGCCCTACTATGGGCTACACCTTC
CDR3 protein: CASSLVQGPTMGYTF

D gene: TRBD2
V gene: TRBV15
CDR3 length: 16
J gene: TRBJ2-3
CDR3 DNA: TGTGCCACCAGCTCCCGACTAGCGGGAGGGGGGGATACGCAGTATTTT
CDR3 protein: CATSSRLAGGGDTQYF

D gene: TRBD2
V gene: TRBV19
CDR3 length: 17
J gene: TRBJ2-7
CDR3 DNA: TGTGCCAGTAGTATAGCGGGCGCGACTAGCGGGAGGGCCGCGCAGTACTTC
CDR3 protein: CASSIAGATSGRAAQYF